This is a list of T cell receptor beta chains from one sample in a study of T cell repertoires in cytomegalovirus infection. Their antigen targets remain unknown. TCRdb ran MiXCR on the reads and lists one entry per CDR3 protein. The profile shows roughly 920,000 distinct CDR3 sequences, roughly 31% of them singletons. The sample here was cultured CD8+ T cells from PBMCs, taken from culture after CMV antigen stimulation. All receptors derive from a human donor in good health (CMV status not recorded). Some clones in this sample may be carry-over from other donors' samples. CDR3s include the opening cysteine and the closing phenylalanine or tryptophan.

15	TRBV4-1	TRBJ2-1	CASSPLAASRNEQFF
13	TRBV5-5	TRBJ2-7	CASSLAYIPEQYF
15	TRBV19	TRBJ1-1	CASSTFRAQNTEAFF
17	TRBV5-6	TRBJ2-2	CASSLTGQGRNTGELFF
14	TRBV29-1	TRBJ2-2	CSVEALRDTGELFF
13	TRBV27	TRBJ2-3	CASTAGGGDTQYF
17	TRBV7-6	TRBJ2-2	CASSLVRGGLNTGELFF
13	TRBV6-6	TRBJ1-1	CAMRAGGGTEAFF
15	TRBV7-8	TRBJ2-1	CASSWTGNPYNEQFF
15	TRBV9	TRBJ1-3	CASSASGGGGNTIYF
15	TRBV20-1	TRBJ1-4	CSAISPGTGEEKLFF
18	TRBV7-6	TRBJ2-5	CASSHMGVRDRGQETQYF
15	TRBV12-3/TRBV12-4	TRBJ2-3	CASSSVVTSTDTQYF
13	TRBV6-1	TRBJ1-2	CASSTTGGYGYTF
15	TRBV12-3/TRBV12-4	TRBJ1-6	CASSRWTVMNSPLHF
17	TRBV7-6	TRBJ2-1	CASSERNRASSYNEQFF
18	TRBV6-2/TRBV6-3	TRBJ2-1	CASSYSPSGGALWNEQFF
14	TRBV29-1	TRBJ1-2	CSVPGSSGTDGYTF
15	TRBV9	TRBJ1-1	CASSVGDRAWPEAFF
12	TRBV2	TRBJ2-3	CASDSWADTQYF
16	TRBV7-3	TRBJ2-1	CVSSSLLVAGGNEQFF
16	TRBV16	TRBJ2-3	CASSQDIKGVTDTQYF
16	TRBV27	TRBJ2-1	CANSRRGTGSYNEQFF
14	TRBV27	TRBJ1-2	CASSSAGLSYGYTF
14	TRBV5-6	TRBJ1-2	CASREVQQNYGYTF
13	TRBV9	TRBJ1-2	CASSGRGPDGYTF
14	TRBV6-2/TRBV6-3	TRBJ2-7	CASSIGGVGYEQYF
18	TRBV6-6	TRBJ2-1	CASSYLNVQDNLNNEQFF
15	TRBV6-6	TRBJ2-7	CASSYSVGGTYEQYF
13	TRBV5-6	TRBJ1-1	CASSFKGQSEAFF
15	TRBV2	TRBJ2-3	CASSRTGGGRGTQYF
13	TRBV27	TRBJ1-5	CASTDSSNQPQHF
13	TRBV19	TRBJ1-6	CASSRGEGSPLHF
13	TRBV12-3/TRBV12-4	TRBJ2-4	CASGSRDRNIQYF
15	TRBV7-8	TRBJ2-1	CASSLGLAEKNEQFF
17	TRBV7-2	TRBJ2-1	CASSLNRGGSSYNEQFF
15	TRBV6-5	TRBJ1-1	CASSGRGWKNTEAFF
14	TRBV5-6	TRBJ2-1	CASSSGQGGVGQFF
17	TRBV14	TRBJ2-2	CASSQDLRGRLTGELFF
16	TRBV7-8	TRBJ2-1	CASSSTPGRSYNEQFF
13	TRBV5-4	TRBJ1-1	CASSPGTGSEAFF
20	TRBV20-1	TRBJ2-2	CSARDRWGRVVGGSTGELFF
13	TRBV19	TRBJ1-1	CASSRPARTEAFF
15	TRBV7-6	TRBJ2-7	CASSLAVGDSYEQYF